This T cell receptor beta chain originates from a study of blood T cell repertoires in COVID-19. Clones were read by immunoSEQ multiplex PCR, and TCRdb kept only the in-frame ones, dropping some. Of roughly 100,000 clones listed, about 87% are singletons. This CDR3 spans 13 amino acids. Germline values: CDR1 LNHDA, CDR2 SQIVND (reference sequence). V was shortened by 2 bases and J by 1 base, with 5 bases between the two germline ends. This clonotype was obtained from a woman in her 30s with acute or convalescent COVID-19. V gene TRBV19 combines with J gene TRBJ2-5; TRBD1 might be the D (5 bases). The sequencing sample was made of peripheral blood. CDR3: CASSIQGQETQYF. CDR3 coding DNA: TGTGCCAGTAGTATACAGGGCCAAGAGACCCAGTACTTC.